This passage covers 28 T cell receptor beta chains from one sample sequenced in a study of spatial heterogeneity in lung cancer. Study conclusions and caveats: Counts of expanded intratumoral alpha and beta TCRs tracked tumor mutation counts.

Indicated time point: sample taken at primary tumor resection. TCRdb re-analysed the 5' RACE reads in MiXCR, keeping a single row per CDR3 protein. The table records 5,700 or so distinct CDR3 sequences, under 15% of them present only once. Their antigens remain unidentified. The sample here was lung tumor tissue, taken at surgery. These receptors originate from a female donor with early-stage non-small cell lung cancer.

This clonotype has ten or more counts. J is TRBJ2-1 and V is TRBV12-3 or TRBV12-4; no firm D call. V was cut by 6 bases and J by 6 bases, with 9 bases left in between. CDR3 length: 12 residues. The DNA for the CDR3 is TGTGCCAGCAGGACGTCTGGCAATGAGCAGTTCTTC. This sequence encodes CASRTSGNEQFF.

This clonotype rates as medium-sized. The rearrangement uses TRBV7-2 and TRBJ1-5, with D possibly matching TRBD1 (6 bases). CDR1 is SGHTA, CDR2 FQGNSA, per germline. Trimming cost V 5 bases and J 6 bases, with 11 bases left between them. The CDR3 spans 13 residues. This CDR3 reads CASSETGFQPQHF. In DNA form, the CDR3 reads TGTGCCAGCAGCGAAACAGGGTTTCAGCCCCAGCATTTT. Supplemented by reference TRBV7-2 and TRBJ1-5, the full variable domain reads GAGVSQSPSNKVTEKGKDVELRCDPISGHTALYWYRQSLGQGLEFLIYFQGNSAPDKSGLPSDRFSAERTGGSVSTLTIQRTQQEDSAVYLCASSETGFQPQHFGDGTRLSIL.

This clonotype is classed as medium-sized (0.01 to 0.1%). CDR3 in amino acids: CASRPGTSGFRELFF. The CDR3 nucleotides read TGTGCCAGCAGACCCGGGACTAGTGGTTTCCGGGAGCTGTTTTTT. The chain links TRBV12-3 or TRBV12-4 to TRBJ2-2, with 8 bases identical to TRBD2. Unmatched junction bases numbered 12, after V lost 6 bases and J lost 9 bases. This CDR3 comprises 15 residues.

This chain uses TRBV27 with TRBJ2-3; unclear D gene. The CDR3 has 12 residues. The germline V gene encodes CDR1 MNHEY and CDR2 SMNVEV (reference sequence). V dropped 10 bases and J dropped 4 bases, with 12 bases sitting between them. The CDR3 DNA sequence: TGTGCCACCTCAGTGAGCGCAGATACGCAGTATTTT. Its translation is CATSVSADTQYF.

In this sample, this clonotype is medium-sized. This chain joins TRBV28 and TRBJ2-7, with D possibly being TRBD1 (6 bases). The CDR3 extends over 13 amino acids. Trimming took 7 bases from V and 3 from J, leaving 13 bases between them. Germline loops: CDR1 MDHEN, CDR2 SYDVKM. CDR3 sequence (DNA): TGTGCCAGCAATTTCCAGGGGATCTACGAGCAGTACTTC. Translated: CASNFQGIYEQYF.

V and J are TRBV6-2 or TRBV6-3 and TRBJ2-7; unclear D gene. The CDR3 runs to 13 residues. Germline CDR1 and CDR2: MNHEY and SVGEGT. The V end was cut by 0 bases, the J end by 2 bases, with 5 bases between. This CDR3 is CASSYSSAYEQYF. The CDR3, as DNA: TGTGCCAGCAGTTACTCCTCTGCCTACGAGCAGTACTTC.

This clonotype is labeled as medium-sized (0.01 to 0.1%). The rearrangement links TRBV6-1 to TRBJ1-1; D gene unclear. V lost 7 bases, J lost 3 bases, and 6 bases lay in between. Germline lookup yields CDR1 MNHNS and CDR2 SASEGT. CDR3 length equals 11 residues. This chain's CDR3 is CASKFHTEAFF. DNA for the CDR3: TGTGCCAGCAAGTTCCACACTGAAGCTTTCTTT.

By share of the sample, this clonotype is medium-sized (0.01 to 0.1%). The chain joins TRBV7-2 to TRBJ2-1, with 8 bases identical to TRBD2. Unmatched junction bases numbered 5, after V lost 3 bases and J lost 7 bases. Germline V gene data show CDR1 as SGHTA and CDR2 as FQGNSA. This CDR3 contains 14 residues. The CDR3 bases are TGTGCCAGCAGCTTTGGCGGGAGGCCTAATGAGCAGTTCTTC. It is translated as CASSFGGRPNEQFF. The complete variable domain, with remaining parts taken from reference TRBV7-2 and TRBJ2-1, reads GAGVSQSPSNKVTEKGKDVELRCDPISGHTALYWYRQSLGQGLEFLIYFQGNSAPDKSGLPSDRFSAERTGGSVSTLTIQRTQQEDSAVYLCASSFGGRPNEQFFGPGTRLTVL.

Many counts were recorded for this clonotype. This rearrangement joins TRBV20-1 to TRBJ2-7; no reliable D call. CDR1 is DFQATT, CDR2 SNEGSKA, per germline (reference sequence). V was pared by 5 bases and J by 6 bases, with 17 bases between. The CDR3 contains 13 residues. In DNA form, the CDR3 reads TGCAGTGCTGCGAGGCCGGCCCACCCCGAGCAGTACTTC. This encodes CSAARPAHPEQYF.

This clonotype was observed many times. The J gene is TRBJ2-3, the V gene TRBV18, with TRBD2 matching over 9 bases. Germline loops: CDR1 KGHSH, CDR2 LQKENI. After removal of 1 base from V and 1 base from J, the junction contained 0 bases not matched to a gene. The CDR3 is made up of 15 amino acids. CDR3 protein: CASSPLAGGTDTQYF. The CDR3 nucleotides are TGTGCCAGCTCACCACTAGCGGGAGGCACAGATACGCAGTATTTT.

This clonotype is judged medium-sized. The rearrangement links TRBV2 to TRBJ2-1; a weak D match, TRBD1 (6 bases). CDR1 is SNHLY, CDR2 FYNNEI, per germline. Trimming left V 6 bases short and J 2 bases short, with 14 bases between. The CDR3 contains 15 residues. The CDR3: CASRVGGYPYNEQFF. The CDR3 DNA sequence: TGTGCCAGCAGGGTTGGGGGCTATCCCTACAATGAGCAGTTCTTC.

Notes on this clonotype: The junction shows a germline mismatch at one end, possibly a read error. The chain links TRBV28 to TRBJ1-4; D is unresolved. The germline gives CDR1 MDHEN, CDR2 SYDVKM. CDR3 length: 14 amino acids. The CDR3 sequence is CASSERNLNEKLYF. DNA for the CDR3: TGTGCCAGCAGTGAGAGGAACCTAAATGAAAAACTGTATTTT.

Judged by abundance, this clonotype is medium-sized. The chain links TRBV29-1 to TRBJ2-7; TRBD1 aligns across 9 bases. The V gene end was trimmed by 6 bases and the J gene end by 6 bases; junction bases not matched to a gene: 3. The CDR3 extends over 11 amino acids. Germline V gene data show CDR1 as SQVTM and CDR2 as ANQGSEA. The CDR3 DNA follows: TGCAGCGTGGCGGACAGGGGCGAGCAGTACTTC. It translates to CSVADRGEQYF.

This clonotype rates as medium-sized. The chain couples TRBV4-1 to TRBJ2-3; TRBD2 might be the D (6 bases). This CDR3 region has 16 residues. From germline, CDR1 is MGHRA and CDR2 YSYEKL. Trimming left V 5 bases short and J 2 bases short, with 17 bases between. The CDR3 here is CASSEKPRLVTDTQYF. CDR3 in DNA: TGCGCCAGCAGCGAAAAACCCAGACTAGTCACAGATACGCAGTATTTT.

By proportion, this clonotype is medium-sized. The chain recombines TRBV4-1 with TRBJ1-2; D may be TRBD1 (5 bases). The CDR3 is 13 amino acids. Germline V gene data show CDR1 as MGHRA and CDR2 as YSYEKL. V lost 0 bases and J 7 bases, leaving 9 bases between the germline ends. The CDR3 loop is CASSQEGAGGYTF. The CDR3 DNA reads as TGCGCCAGCAGCCAAGAAGGGGCAGGTGGCTACACCTTC.

This clonotype counts as medium-sized. The rearrangement joins TRBV18 to TRBJ1-1; D is unresolved. The V end was cut by 1 base, the J end by 3 bases, with 15 bases between. The germline V gene has CDR1 KGHSH and CDR2 LQKENI. This CDR3 is 16 amino acids long. CDR3 sequence reads: CASSPQEGWLDTEAFF. Written as DNA, the CDR3 is TGTGCCAGCTCACCACAAGAAGGGTGGCTGGACACTGAAGCTTTCTTT.

Ten or more counts support this clonotype. The chain has TRBV7-6 and TRBJ2-1; possibly TRBD2 for D (7 bases). The CDR3 is 18 amino acids. The germline V gene has CDR1 SGHVS and CDR2 FNYEAQ. V lost 3 bases, J lost 8 bases, and 26 bases lay in between. The CDR3, as DNA: TGTGCCAGCAGCTTCGGCCTTATCTGGGAGGGGGTCAGTGATGAGCAGTTCTTC. This translates into CASSFGLIWEGVSDEQFF.

The chain combines TRBV24-1 with TRBJ2-2; tentatively, D is TRBD2 (5 bases). The V end lost 2 bases, the J end lost 7 bases, and 10 bases lay between the germline ends. Germline CDR1 is KGHDR and CDR2 is SFDVKD. CDR3 length equals 14 residues. CDR3 loop: CATSDSSRVGELFF. The CDR3 DNA follows: TGTGCCACCAGTGATTCATCGAGGGTCGGGGAGCTGTTTTTT.

This clonotype is medium-sized. The chain links TRBV27 to TRBJ1-2; tentative D call: TRBD1 (6 bases). The CDR3 loop spans 15 amino acids. V lost 5 bases and J lost 8, with 21 bases in between. Germline assignment: CDR1 MNHEY and CDR2 SMNVEV (reference sequence). The CDR3 spells CASSPTVDRPGGYTF. The DNA for the CDR3 is TGTGCCAGCAGTCCCACCGTCGACAGGCCTGGGGGCTACACCTTC.

In its sample, this clonotype ranks as medium-sized. The chain employs TRBV29-1 and TRBJ2-2, with 8 bases matching TRBD1. Germline V gene lookup returns CDR1 SQVTM and CDR2 ANQGSEA. V lost 7 bases and J lost 3; bases outside the gene matches: 7. CDR3 length: 14 amino acids. CDR3 amino acids: CSAHRQGHTGELFF. The CDR3 coding sequence is TGCAGCGCTCACCGACAGGGGCACACCGGGGAGCTGTTTTTT.

In its sample, this clonotype was seen many times. The chain has TRBV29-1 and TRBJ1-1, with D possibly being TRBD1 (5 bases). Trimming left V 3 bases short and J 6 bases short, with 11 bases between. Germline CDR1 reads SQVTM; CDR2 reads ANQGSEA. The CDR3 consists of 12 residues. The CDR3 DNA reads as TGCAGCGTTGATTCCCGGGGCGCTGAAGCTTTCTTT. Its protein is CSVDSRGAEAFF.

By share, this clonotype ranks as medium-sized. The CDR3, as DNA: TGTGCCAGCTCACCTATACCAGGGTCCTACAATGAGCAGTTCTTC. It specifies CASSPIPGSYNEQFF. This chain connects TRBV18 to TRBJ2-1; TRBD1 might be the D (5 bases). The CDR3 runs 15 residues. Germline V gives CDR1 KGHSH, CDR2 LQKENI. The germline V and J ends were trimmed by 3 bases and 1 base, with 10 bases remaining between them.

By share, this clonotype counts as medium-sized (0.01 to 0.1%). The chain has TRBV30 and TRBJ1-1; maybe TRBD1 (5 bases). Trimming took 3 bases from V and 8 from J, leaving 10 bases between them. This CDR3 has 11 residues. Germline V gives CDR1 GTSNPN, CDR2 SVGIG (reference sequence). The DNA for the CDR3 is TGTGCCTGGAGCCGGGGACTGGAAGCTTTCTTT. It encodes CAWSRGLEAFF.

This clonotype ranks as medium-sized. The chain employs TRBV4-3 and TRBJ2-2; TRBD1 matches at 8 bases. This CDR3 contains 15 residues. Germline V gives CDR1 LGHNA, CDR2 YSLEER. Trimming at V came to 1 base and at J to 3 bases, leaving 1 base not matched to a gene. The CDR3 DNA is TGCGCCAGCAGCCAAGGGACAGGGTACACCGGGGAGCTGTTTTTT. Translating it yields CASSQGTGYTGELFF.

This clonotype was counted at least ten times. The conserved phenylalanine or tryptophan normally closing the CDR3 is absent here, so this likely arose from a read error. Because the CDR3's place on the DNA is in doubt, the DNA is left out and the CDR3 is given as listed by TCRdb. The chain is built from TRBV7-3 and TRBJ1-5; TRBD1 is taken as the D call from the table, unchecked against the DNA. Germline V gives CDR1 SGHTA, CDR2 FQGTGA. The CDR3 length equals 8 residues, ends included. The CDR3 region is CASSYGSL.

Sample share makes this clonotype medium-sized. The chain combines TRBV9 with TRBJ2-7; tentative D call: TRBD2 (5 bases). The CDR3 length is 17 residues. Germline-derived CDR1 and CDR2 are SGDLS and YYNGEE. The V end was cut by 0 bases, the J end by 4 bases, with 20 bases between. This chain's CDR3 is CASSVVGRWWLAYEQYV. The CDR3 bases are TGTGCCAGCAGCGTAGTCGGCCGATGGTGGCTAGCTTACGAGCAGTACGTC.

This clonotype occurred many times. This chain connects TRBV18 to TRBJ1-1; the D is unclear. V was trimmed by 0 bases and J by 1 base, leaving 9 bases between them. Germline CDR1 reads KGHSH; CDR2 reads LQKENI. This CDR3 spans 15 amino acids. In DNA, the CDR3 is TGTGCCAGCTCACCACCTTTAGGATGGAACACTGAAGCTTTCTTT. Its translation is CASSPPLGWNTEAFF. Together with reference TRBV18 and TRBJ1-1, the CDR3 gives the full variable domain: NAGVMQNPRHLVRRRGQEARLRCSPMKGHSHVYWYRQLPEEGLKFMVYLQKENIIDESGMPKERFSAEFPKEGPSILRIQQVVRGDSAAYFCASSPPLGWNTEAFFGQGTRLTVV.

This clonotype is termed medium-sized. The rearrangement uses TRBV28 and TRBJ1-6; 9 bases are shared with TRBD1. The germline V gene has CDR1 MDHEN and CDR2 SYDVKM. This CDR3 contains 15 residues. Trimming at V came to 1 base and at J to 9 bases, leaving 4 bases not matched to a gene. In nucleotides, the CDR3 is TGTGCCAGCAGTTTATCACAGGGGGCGAGTTCACCCCTCCACTTT. This codes for CASSLSQGASSPLHF.